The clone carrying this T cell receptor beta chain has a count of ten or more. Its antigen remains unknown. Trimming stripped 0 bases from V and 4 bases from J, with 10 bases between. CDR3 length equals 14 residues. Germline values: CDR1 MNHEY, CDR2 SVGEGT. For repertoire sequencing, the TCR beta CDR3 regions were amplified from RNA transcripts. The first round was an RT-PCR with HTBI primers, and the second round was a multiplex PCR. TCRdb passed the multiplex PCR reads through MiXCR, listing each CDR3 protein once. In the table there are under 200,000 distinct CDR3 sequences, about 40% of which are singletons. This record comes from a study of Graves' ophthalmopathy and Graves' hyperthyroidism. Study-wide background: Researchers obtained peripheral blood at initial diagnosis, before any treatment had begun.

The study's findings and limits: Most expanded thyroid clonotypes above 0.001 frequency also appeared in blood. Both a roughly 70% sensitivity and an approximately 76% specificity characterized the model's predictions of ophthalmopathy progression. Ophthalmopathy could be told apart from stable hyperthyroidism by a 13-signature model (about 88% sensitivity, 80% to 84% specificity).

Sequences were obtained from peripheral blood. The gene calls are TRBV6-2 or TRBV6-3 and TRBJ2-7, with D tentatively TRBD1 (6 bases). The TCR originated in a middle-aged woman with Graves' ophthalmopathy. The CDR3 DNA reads TGTGCCAGCAGTTACTCGGACAGACAATACGAGCAGTACTTC. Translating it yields CASSYSDRQYEQYF.